This T cell receptor beta chain was identified in a study of blood T cells in healthy people across ages. The authors ran a second PCR of about 7 to 12 cycles using a sample-barcoded 5' primer and a J-beta primer mix. Each CDR3 protein gets one entry after TCRdb re-called the 5' RACE reads with MiXCR. The profile shows over 1,500,000 distinct CDR3 sequences, around 48% of them singletons. Findings and limits, study-wide: Donors of long life had a larger count of naive CD4+ cells and greater diversity than aged donors.

As regards this clonotype: What it recognizes is unknown.

V shed 3 bases and J 4 bases; nucleotides not matched to a gene: 5. The length of the CDR3 is 14 residues. Germline V gene sequence: CDR1 DFQATT, CDR2 SNEGSKA (reference sequence). The source of this sequence is a woman aged 40-49 years in good health. Sequenced material: blood. V and J are TRBV20-1 and TRBJ2-7; TRBD2 matches 11 bases. The CDR3 nucleotides read TGCAGTGCTAGTAGCGGGGGGGCGCGATACGAGCAGTACTTC. It encodes CSASSGGARYEQYF.